These 29 T cell receptor beta chains came from one sample sequenced in a study of cytomegalovirus exposure and HLA in healthy donors. Use of 60 Vbeta and 13 Jbeta primers characterized the PCR. TCRdb keeps only in-frame clones here, not all; method: immunoSEQ multiplex PCR. The sample lists fewer than 150,000 clones; about four fifths were seen once. Sequenced: PBMCs. These receptors all stem from a man aged 40-50 years in good health and CMV-seropositive.

The genes are TRBV7-9 and TRBJ2-6; D perhaps matches TRBD1 (6 bases). Between the trimmed V and J ends, which lost 1 base and 0 bases, there was a span of 13 bases. CDR1 and CDR2 (germline): SEHNR, FQNEAQ (reference sequence). The CDR3 covers 18 residues. The DNA for the CDR3 is TGTGCCAGCAGCTTAGAGGGGGTTGGGGGCTCTGGGGCCAACGTCCTGACTTTC. This codes for CASSLEGVGGSGANVLTF.

V is TRBV30 and J is TRBJ1-1, with D possibly being TRBD1 (6 bases). V dropped 5 bases and J dropped 6 bases, with 22 bases sitting between them. CDR1 and CDR2 from the germline V gene are GTSNPN and SVGIG (reference sequence). This CDR3 is built from 15 residues. The CDR3 loop is CAWGLQGRRGAEAFF. In DNA form, the CDR3 reads TGTGCCTGGGGTCTTCAGGGGCGCCGAGGTGCTGAAGCTTTCTTT.

The V and J genes are TRBV25-1 and TRBJ2-7; D possibly corresponds to TRBD2 (7 bases). Germline V gene sequence: CDR1 MGHDK, CDR2 SYGVNS. The germline V and J ends were trimmed by 3 bases and 8 bases, with 20 bases remaining between them. The CDR3 has 15 residues. The CDR3: CASSDLAGAATKQYF. The CDR3 DNA reads TGTGCCAGCAGTGACCTTGCGGGGGCGGCTACGAAGCAGTACTTC.

The CDR3 loop reads CASSFRTETYEQYF. For the CDR3, the DNA is TGTGCCAGCAGTTTCAGGACAGAAACCTACGAGCAGTACTTC. The chain has TRBV27 and TRBJ2-7, with a tentative D call TRBD1 (6 bases). Between the trimmed V and J ends, which lost 3 bases and 2 bases, there was a span of 11 bases. The CDR3 runs to 14 residues. The germline CDR1 and CDR2 sequences are MNHEY and SMNVEV (reference sequence).

Only a few counts were recorded for this clone. The chain links TRBV6-5 to TRBJ1-2; TRBD1 matches at 8 bases. Germline CDR1 and CDR2: MNHEY and SVGAGI. Unmatched junction bases numbered 11, after V lost 0 bases and J lost 8 bases. CDR3 size: 16 residues. The CDR3 is CASSYSRVAGGGGYTF. The CDR3 DNA reads as TGTGCCAGCAGTTACTCTAGGGTTGCAGGGGGCGGGGGCTACACCTTC.

This chain joins TRBV18 and TRBJ2-1; D not resolved. V lost 3 bases to trimming and J lost 7 bases, with 16 bases between them. The CDR3 has 15 residues. Germline V lookup: CDR1 KGHSH, CDR2 LQKENI. CDR3 loop: CASSPPLPIQNEQFF. CDR3 coding DNA: TGTGCCAGCTCACCCCCTCTCCCGATACAAAATGAGCAGTTCTTC.

The CDR3 DNA sequence: TGTGCCAGTAGCCGTAGGGACAGCTCCTACGAGCAGTACTTC. Translation: CASSRRDSSYEQYF. V gene TRBV19 combines with J gene TRBJ2-7, with 7 nucleotides matching TRBD1. Germline loops: CDR1 LNHDA, CDR2 SQIVND (reference sequence). The CDR3 sequence is 14 residues long. Trimming at V came to 6 bases and at J to 0 bases, leaving 5 bases not matched to a gene.

The rearrangement uses TRBV7-3 and TRBJ2-1, with D possibly matching TRBD2 (6 bases). Trimming left V 5 bases short and J 0 bases short, with 11 bases between. CDR3 length: 15 residues. CDR1 and CDR2 (germline): SGHTA, FQGTGA. The chain's CDR3 is CASSPGGSSYNEQFF. The DNA for the CDR3 is TGTGCCAGCAGCCCCGGGGGAAGCTCCTACAATGAGCAGTTCTTC.

This clone was picked up one time. The chain is built from TRBV6-6 and TRBJ1-5; D uncertain. The CDR3 length is 15 residues. Germline CDR1 MNHNY, CDR2 SVGAGI (reference sequence). V shed 4 bases and J shed 2 bases, with 12 bases lying between them. The chain's CDR3 is CASSFSHSGNQPQHF. CDR3 in DNA: TGTGCCAGCAGTTTCTCGCACAGTGGCAATCAGCCCCAGCATTTT.

This chain links TRBV2 with TRBJ2-5, with D perhaps TRBD1 (6 bases). The J call could be wrong; TRBJ2-7 is a better fit for the DNA end. CDR3 length: 12 amino acids. CDR1 is SNHLY, CDR2 FYNNEI, per germline. In DNA, the CDR3 is TGTGCCAGCAGTGAATGGGGGCACGAGCAGTACTTC. It encodes CASSEWGHEQYF.

The gene calls are TRBV11-3 and TRBJ2-5; the match to TRBD2 covers 11 bases. This CDR3 region has 14 residues. CDR1 is SGHNT, CDR2 YENEEA, per germline. The J segment lost 5 bases and the V segment lost 1 base, leaving 0 bases of the junction unmatched. The chain's CDR3 is CASSLASGRETQYF. CDR3 DNA: TGTGCCAGCAGCTTAGCTAGCGGGAGGGAGACCCAGTACTTC.

This rearrangement joins TRBV7-2 to TRBJ1-1; D is unresolved. Germline lookup yields CDR1 SGHTA and CDR2 FQGNSA. The CDR3 extends over 13 amino acids. The germline V and J ends were trimmed by 5 bases and 5 bases, with 12 bases remaining between them. CDR3 sequence: CASSTRWGTEAFF. The CDR3 DNA sequence: TGTGCCAGCAGCACTAGGTGGGGAACTGAAGCTTTCTTT.

The V call is TRBV5-4, the J call TRBJ1-1; D is uncertain. Trimming shortened V by 3 bases and J by 1 base, and 13 bases separated the two germline ends. Per germline, CDR1 SGHNT and CDR2 YYREEE (reference sequence). CDR3 length: 15 amino acids. The CDR3 is CASSSEIMRNTEAFF. In DNA, the CDR3 is TGTGCCAGCAGCTCCGAGATCATGCGGAACACTGAAGCTTTCTTT.

The chain recombines TRBV2 with TRBJ2-7, with 7 bases that match TRBD1. Germline loops: CDR1 SNHLY, CDR2 FYNNEI. The CDR3 extends over 15 amino acids. V shed 5 bases and J 2 bases; nucleotides not matched to a gene: 9. The CDR3 bases are TGTGCCAGCAGTAGATACAGGGGACGGGCCTACGAGCAGTACTTC. This translates into CASSRYRGRAYEQYF.

This clone has just a few counts. CDR3 sequence reads: CASMPSYTSGANEQFF. CDR3 coding DNA: TGCGCCAGCATGCCCTCGTACACTAGCGGGGCGAATGAGCAGTTCTTC. This chain links TRBV10-1 with TRBJ2-1, with 10 bases matching TRBD2. The CDR3 sequence is 16 residues long. Germline V lookup: CDR1 WNHNN, CDR2 SYGVQD (reference sequence). Germline trimming cut 7 bases from V and 7 bases from J; bases unmatched to any gene: 13.

The V gene is TRBV7-9, the J gene TRBJ1-2; 8 nucleotides line up with TRBD1. J lost 4 bases, V lost 5 bases, and 3 bases had no gene match. The CDR3 is 13 amino acids. Germline V gene data show CDR1 as SEHNR and CDR2 as FQNEAQ (reference sequence). Here the CDR3 reads CASSPTGAYGYTF. The CDR3 DNA sequence: TGTGCCAGCAGCCCGACAGGGGCCTATGGCTACACCTTC.

For the CDR3, the DNA is TGTGCCAGCAGCTTACTAGCGGTGGTGGATCCGCAGTATTTT. Translated: CASSLLAVVDPQYF. This sequence joins TRBV7-3 and TRBJ2-3, with 7 bases identical to TRBD2. V shed 2 bases, J shed 10 bases, and the junction held 9 bases outside the gene matches. In germline, CDR1 is SGHTA, CDR2 FQGTGA. This CDR3 comprises 14 residues.

This clone was seen just once. This sequence joins TRBV6-5 and TRBJ1-1, with 8 bases fitting TRBD1. This CDR3 spans 13 amino acids. The germline V gene encodes CDR1 MNHEY and CDR2 SVGAGI. Trimming cost V 4 bases and J 11 bases; bases outside gene matches: 9. CDR3 residues: CASSFGQGQGAFF. The CDR3 nucleotides are TGTGCCAGCAGTTTTGGACAGGGCCAGGGGGCTTTCTTT.

This rearrangement joins TRBV11-2 to TRBJ2-5, with no clear D. Germline V gene sequence: CDR1 SGHAT, CDR2 FQNNGV. The CDR3 runs 14 residues. Trimming pared 4 bases from V and 6 bases from J, leaving 15 bases between. The CDR3 DNA sequence: TGTGCCAGCAGCTCCGGCCGGGTCTTTCAGACCCAGTACTTC. This gives the protein CASSSGRVFQTQYF.

The genes are TRBV4-3 and TRBJ1-4; perhaps TRBD1 as D (5 bases). Per germline, CDR1 LGHNA and CDR2 YSLEER. Trimming removed 4 bases from V and 8 bases from J, with 11 bases in between. CDR3 size: 13 residues. The chain's CDR3 is CASSLAGNEKLFF. The CDR3 DNA reads as TGCGCCAGCAGCCTGGCAGGGAACGAAAAACTGTTTTTT.

The genes are TRBV6-6 and TRBJ1-2; 10 bases are shared with TRBD1. CDR1 is MNHNY and CDR2 is SVGAGI in the germline V gene (reference sequence). The trim removed 10 bases at V and 4 bases at J, leaving 12 bases unmatched. This CDR3 has 15 amino acids. The CDR3 DNA follows: TGTGCCATCGCAGACAGGGGGCTTTTTGGCTATGGCTACACCTTC. This gives the protein CAIADRGLFGYGYTF.

This chain connects TRBV27 to TRBJ2-1, with a tentative D call TRBD2 (5 bases). The germline CDR1 and CDR2 sequences are MNHEY and SMNVEV (reference sequence). V lost 7 bases to trimming and J lost 10 bases, with 20 bases between them. This CDR3 has 14 amino acids. CDR3 in amino acids: CASTPGLASLEQFF. CDR3 nucleotides: TGTGCCAGCACCCCCGGGTTAGCGTCCTTAGAGCAGTTCTTC.

The V and J genes are TRBV9 and TRBJ1-2, with a weak D call TRBD1 (5 bases). CDR3 size: 14 residues. Germline CDR1 SGDLS, CDR2 YYNGEE. The V end was cut by 2 bases, the J end by 4 bases, with 12 bases between. CDR3 sequence reads: CASSVDSLGYGYTF. In nucleotides, the CDR3 is TGTGCCAGCAGCGTTGACAGTTTAGGCTATGGCTACACCTTC.

This clone was observed a few times. V is TRBV30 and J is TRBJ1-1; TRBD1 is a possible D gene (5 bases). The germline gives CDR1 GTSNPN, CDR2 SVGIG (reference sequence). V lost 2 bases and J lost 1, with 8 bases in between. The CDR3 covers 13 residues. CDR3: CAWSSTGNTEAFF. The CDR3 region has the DNA TGTGCCTGGAGTTCAACAGGGAACACTGAAGCTTTCTTT. Complete variable domain (other parts from reference TRBV30 and TRBJ1-1): SQTIHQWPATLVQPVGSPLSLECTVEGTSNPNLYWYRQAAGRGLQLLFYSVGIGQISSEVPQNLSASRPQDRQFILSSKKLLLSDSGFYLCAWSSTGNTEAFFGQGTRLTVV.

The gene calls are TRBV19 and TRBJ2-1; 9 nucleotides agree with TRBD2. Looked up from germline, CDR1 is LNHDA and CDR2 is SQIVND (reference sequence). The length of the CDR3 is 14 residues. V dropped 3 bases and J dropped 10; count of bases not matched to a gene: 7. DNA of the CDR3: TGTGCCAGTAGTATTAGTAGCGGGAGCGGGGAGCAGTTCTTC. Its translation is CASSISSGSGEQFF.

This clone came up once. The gene calls are TRBV19 and TRBJ2-7, with 7 bases fitting TRBD2. Trimming cost V 5 bases and J 3 bases; bases outside gene matches: 4. Per germline, CDR1 LNHDA and CDR2 SQIVND (reference sequence). The CDR3 spans 13 residues. CDR3 sequence: CASSFGGSYEQYF. In DNA form, the CDR3 reads TGTGCCAGTAGTTTCGGGGGGAGCTACGAGCAGTACTTC. The full variable domain, with the rest looked up from reference TRBV19 and TRBJ2-7, is DGGITQSPKYLFRKEGQNVTLSCEQNLNHDAMYWYRQDPGQGLRLIYYSQIVNDFQKGDIAEGYSVSREKKESFPLTVTSAQKNPTAFYLCASSFGGSYEQYFGPGTRLTVT.

The gene calls are TRBV6-1 and TRBJ2-7; 11 bases are a match to TRBD2. The CDR3 has 17 residues. Germline CDR1 MNHNS, CDR2 SASEGT. The junction had 6 bases not matched to a gene; V was cut back by 1 base and J by 1 base. The CDR3 spells CASSEVRGLADSYEQYF. CDR3 nucleotides: TGTGCCAGCAGTGAAGTTCGGGGACTAGCGGATTCCTACGAGCAGTACTTC.

The chain has TRBV2 and TRBJ2-6; 13 nucleotides match TRBD2. Germline loops: CDR1 SNHLY, CDR2 FYNNEI. The length of the CDR3 is 18 residues. V trimming: 7 bases; J trimming: 0 bases; junction bases outside the gene matches: 6. Here the CDR3 DNA reads TGTGCCAGCAAAAGACTAGCGGGAGGCCCCTCTGGGGCCAACGTCCTGACTTTC. This sequence encodes CASKRLAGGPSGANVLTF.

The V and J genes are TRBV9 and TRBJ2-3, with 7 bases that match TRBD2. V gave up 3 bases and J gave up 4 bases; unmatched junction bases: 14. Germline lookup yields CDR1 SGDLS and CDR2 YYNGEE. CDR3 length equals 17 residues. The CDR3 coding sequence is TGTGCCAGCAGCGCTGGGGGAGCGGGGCTTCAGGCAGATACGCAGTATTTT. Translated: CASSAGGAGLQADTQYF.